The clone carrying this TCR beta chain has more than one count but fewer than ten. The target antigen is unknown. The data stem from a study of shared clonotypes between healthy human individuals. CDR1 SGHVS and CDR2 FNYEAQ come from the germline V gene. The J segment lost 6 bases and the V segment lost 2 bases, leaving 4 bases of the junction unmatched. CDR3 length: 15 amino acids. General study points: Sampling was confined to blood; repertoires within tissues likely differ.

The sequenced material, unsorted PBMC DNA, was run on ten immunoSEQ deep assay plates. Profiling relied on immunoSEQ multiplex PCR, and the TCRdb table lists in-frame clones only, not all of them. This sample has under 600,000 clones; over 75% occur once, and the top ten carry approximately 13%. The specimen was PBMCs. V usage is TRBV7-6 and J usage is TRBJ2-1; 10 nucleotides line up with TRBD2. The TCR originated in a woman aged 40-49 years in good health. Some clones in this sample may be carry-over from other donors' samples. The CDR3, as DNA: TGTGCCAGCAGCTTATCGCGGACTAGCGGCAATGAGCAGTTCTTC. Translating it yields CASSLSRTSGNEQFF.